The rows below give T cell receptor beta chains drawn from one sample of a study of cytomegalovirus exposure and HLA in healthy donors. The data were produced by immunoSEQ multiplex PCR, yet TCRdb's version contains in-frame clones alone and is incomplete. The data show approximately 190,000 clones, with over 70% seen just once and under 2% held by the top ten. The sequencing sample was made of PBMCs. The receptors here all came from a middle-aged man in good health and CMV-seropositive. The CDR3 runs from the conserved cysteine through the conserved F or W. Fields, in order: J gene, D gene, clone size, V gene, CDR3 protein, CDR3 DNA. D genes are given only for firm matches. Not all rows give a size; the values are once, few, many and, for expanded clones, a class.

>TRBJ2-7|-|-|TRBV4-2
CASSEGTRDSTYEQYF
TGTGCCAGCAGTGAAGGAACCCGGGACTCCACCTACGAGCAGTACTTC
>TRBJ2-1|TRBD2|-|TRBV2
CASSVSGRVSSYNEQFF
TGTGCCAGCAGTGTTAGCGGGAGGGTCTCATCCTACAATGAGCAGTTCTTC
>TRBJ1-3|-|-|TRBV7-9
CASSSSDRSGNTIYF
TGTGCCAGCAGCTCCTCCGACAGGTCTGGAAACACCATATATTTT
>TRBJ2-2|-|-|TRBV5-1
CASSFGSPNTGELFF
TGCGCCAGCAGCTTCGGGTCCCCAAACACCGGGGAGCTGTTTTTT
>TRBJ2-5|TRBD2|-|TRBV9
CASSPPGLASETQYF
TGTGCCAGCAGCCCCCCGGGACTAGCTTCGGAGACCCAGTACTTC
>TRBJ2-7|TRBD2|-|TRBV7-9
CASSLAGLAGYEQYF
TGTGCCAGCAGCTTAGCGGGACTAGCGGGATACGAGCAGTACTTC
>TRBJ2-2|-|-|TRBV10-1
CASSESLGQNTGELFF
TGCGCCAGCAGTGAGTCGTTGGGACAGAACACCGGGGAGCTGTTTTTT
>TRBJ2-7|-|once|TRBV28
CAIHSSSAYEQYF
TGTGCCATTCATTCTAGCAGTGCCTACGAGCAGTACTTC
>TRBJ2-3|TRBD2|-|TRBV27
CASSFSVLAGGADTQYF
TGTGCCAGCAGTTTTTCCGTCCTAGCGGGAGGCGCAGATACGCAGTATTTT
>TRBJ2-7|TRBD1|-|TRBV19
CASSIRDRSYEQYF
TGTGCCAGTAGTATAAGGGACAGATCCTACGAGCAGTACTTC
>TRBJ1-4|-|-|TRBV14
CASSPSSGTWQEKLFF
TGTGCCAGCAGCCCAAGCTCCGGGACATGGCAGGAAAAACTGTTTTTT
>TRBJ2-5|-|-|TRBV6-6
CASSTPYRSSQETQYF
TGTGCCAGCAGTACCCCTTACAGGTCCTCTCAAGAGACCCAGTACTTC
>TRBJ2-1|-|few|TRBV5-1
CASSLGRGELFF
TGCGCCAGCAGCTTGGGCCGCGGAGAGTTGTTCTTC
>TRBJ2-5|-|-|TRBV21-1
CASSKPIWADQETQYF
TGTGCCAGCAGCAAACCTATTTGGGCCGACCAAGAGACCCAGTACTTC
>TRBJ2-6|-|-|TRBV5-4
CASSPAQVTSGANVLTF
TGTGCCAGCAGCCCCGCACAGGTAACCTCTGGGGCCAACGTCCTGACTTTC
>TRBJ2-1|-|-|TRBV6-5
CASSYSRRGDEQFF
TGTGCCAGCAGTTACTCTCGACGCGGCGATGAGCAGTTCTTC